This TCR beta chain was recovered during a study of control samples from healthy donors and cancer patients. Assay used: immunoSEQ multiplex PCR; TCRdb lists only in-frame clones, some missing. The repertoire has under 85,000 clones, 65% to 90% of them found once; the top ten carry around a tenth. There are 18 residues in the CDR3. Trimming cost V 0 bases and J 5 bases; bases outside gene matches: 11. CDR1 is SGHTS, CDR2 YDEGEE, per germline. The TCR originated in a man between 60 and 75 years old with head and neck cancer. The sequenced sample consisted of PBMCs. The genes are TRBV5-8 and TRBJ2-3; TRBD1 matches at 11 bases. CDR3 DNA sequence: TGTGCCAGCAGCTTGGAACGGACAGGGGGCAGTTATAGAGATACGCAGTATTTT. This translates into CASSLERTGGSYRDTQYF.